These 24 T cell receptor beta chains were all obtained from the same sample, sequenced in a study of control samples from healthy donors and cancer patients. Only in-frame clones appear in the TCRdb table, and some are missing; sequencing was by immunoSEQ multiplex PCR. The data contain about 150,000 clones, 85% to 95% of them singletons. Source material: blood. These receptor sequences come from a middle-aged man in good health.

The chain combines TRBV2 with TRBJ1-5; a possible D gene is TRBD1 (5 bases). The ends were cut back, 4 bases at V and 2 bases at J, with 9 bases in the middle. Per the germline V gene, CDR1 is SNHLY and CDR2 is FYNNEI. This CDR3 has 14 amino acids. CDR3 loop: CASSGDGRNQPQHF. In DNA, the CDR3 is TGTGCCAGCAGTGGGGACGGACGCAATCAGCCCCAGCATTTT.

This clone occurred once. The V gene is TRBV18, the J gene TRBJ1-4; 10 positions agree with TRBD1. In germline, CDR1 is KGHSH, CDR2 LQKENI. J gave up 4 bases and V 6 bases, and 5 bases lay outside the gene matches. The CDR3 loop spans 15 amino acids. CDR3 coding DNA: TGTGCCAGCTCGGAAGGACAGGGGGATAATGAAAAACTGTTTTTT. This translates into CASSEGQGDNEKLFF.

The rearrangement joins TRBV4-1 to TRBJ2-7; the D is unclear. CDR3 size: 13 residues. Germline V lookup: CDR1 MGHRA, CDR2 YSYEKL. Trimming took off 1 base at V and 0 bases at J, with 4 bases between the two ends. The CDR3 sequence: CASSQGLSYEQYF. The CDR3 DNA is TGCGCCAGCAGCCAAGGCCTCTCCTACGAGCAGTACTTC.

The chain links TRBV15 to TRBJ1-2; D call uncertain. The ends were cut back, 8 bases at V and 4 bases at J, with 11 bases in the middle. Germline lookup yields CDR1 LNHNV and CDR2 YYDKDF (reference sequence). This CDR3 comprises 12 residues. In nucleotides, the CDR3 is TGTGCCACCTCCGCAGTTCCCTATGGCTACACCTTC. It yields the protein CATSAVPYGYTF.

The genes are TRBV7-2 and TRBJ1-2, with D possibly matching TRBD1 (6 bases). V was trimmed by 5 bases and J by 4 bases, leaving 8 bases between them. CDR1 SGHTA and CDR2 FQGNSA come from the germline V gene. CDR3 length equals 12 residues. The CDR3 region is CASSPGVYGYTF. The DNA of the CDR3 is TGTGCCAGCAGCCCAGGGGTCTATGGCTACACCTTC.

The chain links TRBV19 to TRBJ1-1, with D perhaps TRBD1 (5 bases). The CDR3 contains 13 residues. Germline-derived CDR1 and CDR2 are LNHDA and SQIVND (reference sequence). Trimming stripped 4 bases from V and 3 bases from J, with 9 bases between. The CDR3 coding sequence is TGTGCCAGTAGTACTCTGGGGGACACTGAAGCTTTCTTT. The encoded protein is CASSTLGDTEAFF.

The chain combines TRBV6-5 with TRBJ2-1; 11 bases are a match to TRBD2. Germline-derived CDR1 and CDR2 are MNHEY and SVGAGI. The CDR3 contains 10 residues. V was pared by 8 bases and J by 15 bases, with 3 bases of the junction left unmatched. CDR3 sequence reads: CASGLAGPFF. CDR3 DNA: TGTGCCAGCGGACTAGCGGGTCCGTTCTTC.

The V gene is TRBV5-1, the J gene TRBJ1-4; 7 bases are shared with TRBD1. CDR1 is SGHRS, CDR2 YFSETQ, per germline. The V segment lost 4 bases and the J segment 5 bases; nucleotides outside the gene matches: 5. CDR3 length: 14 residues. DNA of the CDR3: TGCGCCAGCAGCCCCCGGGACAGCAATGAAAAACTGTTTTTT. It is translated as CASSPRDSNEKLFF.

The V call is TRBV28, the J call TRBJ2-3; D may be TRBD1 (6 bases). V was pared by 8 bases and J by 4 bases, with 10 bases between. This CDR3 spans 12 amino acids. The germline V gene encodes CDR1 MDHEN and CDR2 SYDVKM. The CDR3 region has the DNA TGTGCCAGCTGGGGGCGGGCAGATACGCAGTATTTT. This sequence encodes CASWGRADTQYF.

The CDR3 protein is CASSHLGDTEAFF. DNA of the CDR3: TGTGCCAGCAGTCACCTCGGAGACACTGAAGCTTTCTTT. The chain recombines TRBV28 with TRBJ1-1; D uncertain. CDR3 size: 13 residues. Trimming took 5 bases from V and 3 from J, leaving 10 bases between them. Germline V CDR1 and CDR2: MDHEN, SYDVKM.

This chain links TRBV7-8 with TRBJ1-2; 7 bases match TRBD1. The germline CDR1 and CDR2 sequences are SGHVS and FQNEAQ. J gave up 8 bases and V 5 bases, and 11 bases lay outside the gene matches. This CDR3 is 14 amino acids long. DNA of the CDR3: TGTGCCAGCAGCCCAGCAGGGGGAGGATGGGGCTACACCTTC. This gives the protein CASSPAGGGWGYTF.

The chain employs TRBV28 and TRBJ1-1; D gene uncertain. Trimming took off 3 bases at V and 0 bases at J, with 5 bases between the two ends. The CDR3 loop spans 13 amino acids. Germline CDR1 is MDHEN and CDR2 is SYDVKM. The CDR3 spells CASSFAVNTEAFF. The CDR3 bases are TGTGCCAGCAGTTTCGCGGTGAACACTGAAGCTTTCTTT.

The chain uses TRBV6-5 and TRBJ1-1; tentatively, D is TRBD1 (6 bases). The CDR3 has 16 residues. CDR1 and CDR2 from the germline V gene are MNHEY and SVGAGI. V dropped 2 bases and J dropped 4 bases, with 17 bases sitting between them. CDR3 region: CASSYRQQGRVTEAFF. As DNA, the CDR3 is TGTGCCAGCAGTTACCGCCAACAGGGAAGAGTCACTGAAGCTTTCTTT.

J is TRBJ1-4 and V is TRBV6-1, with 7 bases matching TRBD1. CDR1 MNHNS and CDR2 SASEGT come from the germline V gene. V lost 4 bases to trimming and J lost 8 bases; unmatched junction nucleotides: 16. The CDR3 has 17 residues. Here the CDR3 reads CASSGRGQFEIMEKLFF. CDR3 coding DNA: TGTGCCAGCAGTGGAAGGGGGCAATTTGAGATTATGGAAAAACTGTTTTTT.

J is TRBJ2-6 and V is TRBV6-1; D possibly matches TRBD1 or TRBD2 (5 bases each). The CDR3 consists of 17 residues. Per germline, CDR1 MNHNS and CDR2 SASEGT. V was trimmed by 0 bases and J by 4 bases, leaving 13 bases between them. The CDR3 loop is CASSEALVGTGANVLTF. The CDR3 DNA reads as TGTGCCAGCAGTGAAGCGCTCGTGGGGACCGGGGCCAACGTCCTGACTTTC.

In this sample, this clone turned up once. The rearrangement links TRBV28 to TRBJ1-2, with 8 bases identical to TRBD1. Germline loops: CDR1 MDHEN, CDR2 SYDVKM. J gave up 3 bases and V 4 bases, and 4 bases lay outside the gene matches. The CDR3 runs 14 residues. CDR3 nucleotides: TGTGCCAGCAGTTCAGGGGGCGAGGACTATGGCTACACCTTC. Its translation is CASSSGGEDYGYTF.

This clone came up a few times. The chain couples TRBV2 to TRBJ2-7; the match to TRBD2 covers 7 bases. The germline V gene has CDR1 SNHLY and CDR2 FYNNEI. The V and J ends lost 6 bases and 2 bases, in that order; junction bases with no gene match: 10. This CDR3 region has 15 residues. The CDR3 here is CASRKEAGIAYEQYF. In DNA, the CDR3 is TGTGCCAGCAGGAAAGAAGCGGGGATTGCCTACGAGCAGTACTTC. The variable domain in full, with the rest retrieved from reference TRBV2 and TRBJ2-7, is EPEVTQTPSHQVTQMGQEVILRCVPISNHLYFYWYRQILGQKVEFLVSFYNNEISEKSEIFDDQFSVERPDGSNFTLKIRSTKLEDSAMYFCASRKEAGIAYEQYFGPGTRLTVT.

J is TRBJ2-3 and V is TRBV9; 8 bases are shared with TRBD1. CDR1 SGDLS and CDR2 YYNGEE come from the germline V gene. CDR3 length equals 15 residues. V dropped 2 bases and J dropped 0; count of bases not matched to a gene: 2. This CDR3 is CASSVGTGSTDTQYF. The CDR3 DNA reads as TGTGCCAGCAGCGTTGGGACAGGAAGCACAGATACGCAGTATTTT.

The chain has TRBV7-8 and TRBJ1-6; TRBD1 aligns across 11 bases. With V trimmed by 6 bases and J by 9 bases, 4 bases remained unmatched. The CDR3 is 14 residues long. CDR1 and CDR2 (germline): SGHVS, FQNEAQ. As DNA, the CDR3 is TGTGCCAGCAGTCGGACAGGGGGCGTTTCACCCCTCCACTTT. Translation: CASSRTGGVSPLHF.

J is TRBJ2-7 and V is TRBV5-1; 11 bases match TRBD1. V lost 0 bases, J lost 7 bases, and 6 bases stayed unmatched. The CDR3 is 15 amino acids. In germline, CDR1 is SGHRS, CDR2 YFSETQ. CDR3 nucleotides: TGCGCCAGCAGCTTGGGACCGGGACAGGGGGGAGAGCAGTACTTC. Translation gives CASSLGPGQGGEQYF.

CDR3 residues: CASSLGPGQGANTEAFF. The CDR3 DNA is TGTGCCAGCAGCTTAGGGCCGGGACAGGGTGCGAACACTGAAGCTTTCTTT. The chain links TRBV7-9 to TRBJ1-1; 9 bases are shared with TRBD1. The germline CDR1 and CDR2 sequences are SEHNR and FQNEAQ (reference sequence). The CDR3 runs 17 residues. With V trimmed by 1 base and J by 1 base, 7 bases remained unmatched.

The gene calls are TRBV5-1 and TRBJ2-3; 7 nucleotides align to TRBD1. Germline V gene sequence: CDR1 SGHRS, CDR2 YFSETQ. Trimming cost V 0 bases and J 2 bases; bases outside gene matches: 6. This CDR3 is built from 16 residues. CDR3 in amino acids: CASSLEGAGATDTQYF. CDR3 nucleotides: TGCGCCAGCAGCTTGGAGGGGGCAGGGGCCACAGATACGCAGTATTTT.

The sample holds a few counts of this clone. The V call is TRBV2, the J call TRBJ2-3; no clear D. From germline, CDR1 is SNHLY and CDR2 FYNNEI. V was trimmed by 7 bases and J by 4 bases, leaving 12 bases between them. There are 13 residues in the CDR3. CDR3 nucleotide sequence: TGTGCCAGCACAGGACCTCAGGCAGATACGCAGTATTTT. Amino acid sequence: CASTGPQADTQYF.

Only one count was recorded for this clone. The rearrangement uses TRBV30 and TRBJ1-4; D may be TRBD1 (6 bases). V lost 3 bases and J 7 bases, leaving 21 bases between the germline ends. The CDR3 length is 16 residues. The germline V gene encodes CDR1 GTSNPN and CDR2 SVGIG (reference sequence). The CDR3 is CAWRGRGAEWSEKLFF. CDR3 DNA sequence: TGTGCCTGGAGGGGGCGGGGGGCGGAATGGAGTGAAAAACTGTTTTTT.